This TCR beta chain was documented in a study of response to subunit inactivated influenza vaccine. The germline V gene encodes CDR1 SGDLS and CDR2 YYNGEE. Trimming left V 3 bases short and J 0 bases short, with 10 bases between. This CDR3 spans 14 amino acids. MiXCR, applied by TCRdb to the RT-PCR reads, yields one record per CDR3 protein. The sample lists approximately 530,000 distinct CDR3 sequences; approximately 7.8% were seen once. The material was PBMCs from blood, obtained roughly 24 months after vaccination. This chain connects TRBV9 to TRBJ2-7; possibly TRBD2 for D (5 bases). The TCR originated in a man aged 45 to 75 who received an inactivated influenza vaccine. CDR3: CASSARTDSYEQYF. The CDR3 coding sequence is TGTGCCAGCAGCGCCCGGACTGACTCCTACGAGCAGTACTTC.